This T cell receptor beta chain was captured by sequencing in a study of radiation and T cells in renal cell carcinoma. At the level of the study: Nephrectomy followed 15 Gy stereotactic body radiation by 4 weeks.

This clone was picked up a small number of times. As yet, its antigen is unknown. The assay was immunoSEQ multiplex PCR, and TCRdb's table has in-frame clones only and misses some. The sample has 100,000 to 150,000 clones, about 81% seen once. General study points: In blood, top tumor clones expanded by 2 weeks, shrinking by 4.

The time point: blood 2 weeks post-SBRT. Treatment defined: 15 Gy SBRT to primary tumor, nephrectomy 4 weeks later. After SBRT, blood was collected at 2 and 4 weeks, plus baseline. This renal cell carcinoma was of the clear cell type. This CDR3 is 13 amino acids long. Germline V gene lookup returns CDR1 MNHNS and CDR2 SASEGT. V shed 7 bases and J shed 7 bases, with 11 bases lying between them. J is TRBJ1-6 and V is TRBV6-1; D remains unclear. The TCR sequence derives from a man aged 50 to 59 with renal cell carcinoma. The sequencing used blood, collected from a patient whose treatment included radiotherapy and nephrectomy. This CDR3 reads CASNRGNNSPLHF. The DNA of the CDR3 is TGTGCCAGCAATAGAGGGAACAATTCACCCCTCCACTTT.